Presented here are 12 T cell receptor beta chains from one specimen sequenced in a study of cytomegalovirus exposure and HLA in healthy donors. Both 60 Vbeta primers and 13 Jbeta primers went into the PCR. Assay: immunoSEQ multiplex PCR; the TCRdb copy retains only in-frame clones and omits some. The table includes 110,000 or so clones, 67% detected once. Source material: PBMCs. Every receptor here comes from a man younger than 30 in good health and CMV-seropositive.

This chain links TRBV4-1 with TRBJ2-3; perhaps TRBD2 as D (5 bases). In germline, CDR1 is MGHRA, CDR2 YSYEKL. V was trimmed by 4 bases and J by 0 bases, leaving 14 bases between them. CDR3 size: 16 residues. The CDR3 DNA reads TGCGCCAGCAGCCGGTGGACTGATTCTAGCACAGATACGCAGTATTTT. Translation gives CASSRWTDSSTDTQYF.

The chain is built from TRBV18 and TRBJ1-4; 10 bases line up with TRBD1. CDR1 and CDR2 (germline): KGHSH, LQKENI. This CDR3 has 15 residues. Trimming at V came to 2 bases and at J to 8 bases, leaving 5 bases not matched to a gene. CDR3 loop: CASSPARDRGEKLFF. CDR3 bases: TGTGCCAGCTCACCAGCCCGGGACAGGGGAGAAAAACTGTTTTTT.

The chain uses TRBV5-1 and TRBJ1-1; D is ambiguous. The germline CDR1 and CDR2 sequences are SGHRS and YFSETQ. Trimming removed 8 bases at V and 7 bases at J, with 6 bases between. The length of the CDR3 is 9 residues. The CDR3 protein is CARDCEAFF. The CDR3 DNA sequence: TGCGCCAGGGACTGTGAAGCTTTCTTT.

The CDR3 is CASRLAEQETQYF. In DNA form, the CDR3 reads TGTGCCAGCAGACTAGCGGAACAAGAGACCCAGTACTTC. This sequence joins TRBV2 and TRBJ2-5, with 8 bases fitting TRBD2. Trimming took 6 bases from V and 2 from J; bases not matched to a gene: 2. The CDR3 has 13 residues. Germline CDR1 SNHLY, CDR2 FYNNEI.

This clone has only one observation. The CDR3 DNA follows: TGTGCCAGCAGTTTATCGTTCAAGAGCTCCTATAATTCACCCCTCCACTTT. It yields the protein CASSLSFKSSYNSPLHF. This chain joins TRBV27 and TRBJ1-6; D is unclear. Germline CDR1 MNHEY, CDR2 SMNVEV (reference sequence). Trimming stripped 0 bases from V and 0 bases from J, with 9 bases between. The CDR3 totals 17 residues.

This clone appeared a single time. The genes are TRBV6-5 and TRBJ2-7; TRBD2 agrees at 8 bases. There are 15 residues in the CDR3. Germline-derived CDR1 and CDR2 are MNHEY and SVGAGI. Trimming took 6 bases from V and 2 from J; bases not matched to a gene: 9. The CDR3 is CASRYRVAGTYEQYF. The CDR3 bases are TGTGCCAGCAGGTATAGGGTAGCGGGGACCTACGAGCAGTACTTC.

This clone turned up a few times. The CDR3 loop is CASSLERGANQPQHF. In DNA, the CDR3 is TGTGCCAGCAGCTTAGAACGGGGGGCCAATCAGCCCCAGCATTTT. J is TRBJ1-5 and V is TRBV7-8; possible D gene TRBD1, 6 bases. This CDR3 has 15 residues. The V end lost 1 base, the J end lost 3 bases, and 10 bases lay between the germline ends. CDR1 and CDR2 (germline): SGHVS, FQNEAQ.

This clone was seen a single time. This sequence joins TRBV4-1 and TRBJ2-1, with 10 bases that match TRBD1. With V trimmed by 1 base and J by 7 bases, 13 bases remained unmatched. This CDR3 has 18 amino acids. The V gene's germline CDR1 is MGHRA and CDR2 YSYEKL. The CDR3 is CASSQVGTDRGRLNEQFF. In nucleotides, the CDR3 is TGCGCCAGCAGCCAAGTAGGAACCGACAGGGGGCGTTTGAATGAGCAGTTCTTC.

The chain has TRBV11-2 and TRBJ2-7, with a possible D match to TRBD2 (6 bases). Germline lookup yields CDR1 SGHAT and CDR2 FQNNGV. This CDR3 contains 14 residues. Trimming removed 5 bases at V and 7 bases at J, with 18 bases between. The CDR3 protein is CASSPFRRAGEQYF. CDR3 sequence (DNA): TGTGCCAGCAGCCCGTTCCGGAGGGCTGGGGAGCAGTACTTC.

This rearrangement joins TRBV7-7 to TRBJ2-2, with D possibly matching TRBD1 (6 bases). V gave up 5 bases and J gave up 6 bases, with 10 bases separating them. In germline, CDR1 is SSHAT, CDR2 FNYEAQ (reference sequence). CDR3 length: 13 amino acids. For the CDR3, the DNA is TGTGCCAGCAGCCCGGACAGCTCCGGGGAGCTGTTTTTT. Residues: CASSPDSSGELFF.

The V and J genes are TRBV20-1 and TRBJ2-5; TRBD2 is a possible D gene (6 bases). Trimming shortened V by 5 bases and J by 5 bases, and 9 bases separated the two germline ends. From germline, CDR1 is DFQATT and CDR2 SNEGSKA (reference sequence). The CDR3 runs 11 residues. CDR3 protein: CSAEGRETQYF. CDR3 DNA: TGCAGTGCTGAGGGGAGGGAGACCCAGTACTTC.

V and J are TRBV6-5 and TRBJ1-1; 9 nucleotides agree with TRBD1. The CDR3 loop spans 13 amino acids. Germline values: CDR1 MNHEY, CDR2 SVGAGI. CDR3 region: CAARDRVNTEAFF. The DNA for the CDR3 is TGTGCAGCCCGGGACAGGGTTAACACTGAAGCTTTCTTT.